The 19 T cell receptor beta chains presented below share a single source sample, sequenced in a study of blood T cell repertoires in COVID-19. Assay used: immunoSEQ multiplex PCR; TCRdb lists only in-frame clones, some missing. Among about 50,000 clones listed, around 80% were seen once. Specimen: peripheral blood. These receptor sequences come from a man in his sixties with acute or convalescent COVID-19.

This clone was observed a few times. In nucleotides, the CDR3 is TGTGCCAGCAGTCGGGACAGGGCTAGCACAGGCTACACCTTC. Protein sequence: CASSRDRASTGYTF. This chain connects TRBV27 to TRBJ1-2; the match to TRBD1 covers 9 bases. CDR3 length equals 14 residues. The germline V gene encodes CDR1 MNHEY and CDR2 SMNVEV (reference sequence). J gave up 8 bases and V 5 bases, and 9 bases lay outside the gene matches.

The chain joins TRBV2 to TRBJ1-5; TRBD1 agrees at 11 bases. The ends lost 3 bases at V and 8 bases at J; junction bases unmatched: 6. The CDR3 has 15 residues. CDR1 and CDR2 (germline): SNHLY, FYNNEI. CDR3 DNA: TGTGCCAGCAGTGAGGGACAGGGGGAATGGGAGCCCCAGCATTTT. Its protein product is CASSEGQGEWEPQHF.

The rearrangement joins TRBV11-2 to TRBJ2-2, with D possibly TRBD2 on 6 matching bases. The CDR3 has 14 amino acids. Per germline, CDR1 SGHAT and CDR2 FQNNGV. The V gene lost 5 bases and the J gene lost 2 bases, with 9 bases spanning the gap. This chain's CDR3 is CASSLGGNTGELFF. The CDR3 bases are TGTGCCAGCAGCCTCGGGGGTAACACCGGGGAGCTGTTTTTT.

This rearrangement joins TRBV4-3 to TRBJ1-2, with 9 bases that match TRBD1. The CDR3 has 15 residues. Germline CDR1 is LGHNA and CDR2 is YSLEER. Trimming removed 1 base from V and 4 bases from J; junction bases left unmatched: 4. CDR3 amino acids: CASSQGLTGGYGYTF. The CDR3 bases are TGCGCCAGCAGCCAAGGACTGACAGGGGGCTATGGCTACACCTTC.

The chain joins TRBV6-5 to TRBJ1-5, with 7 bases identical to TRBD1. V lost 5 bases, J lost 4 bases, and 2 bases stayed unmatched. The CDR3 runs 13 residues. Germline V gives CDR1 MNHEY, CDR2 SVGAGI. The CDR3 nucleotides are TGTGCCAGCAGTCGGACAGGTAATCAGCCCCAGCATTTT. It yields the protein CASSRTGNQPQHF.

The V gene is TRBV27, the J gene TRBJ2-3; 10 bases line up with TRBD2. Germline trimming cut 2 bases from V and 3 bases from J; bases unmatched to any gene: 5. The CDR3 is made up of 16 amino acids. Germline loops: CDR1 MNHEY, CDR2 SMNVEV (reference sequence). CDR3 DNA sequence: TGTGCCAGCAGTTTACTTAGCGGGGGGAGGACAGATACGCAGTATTTT. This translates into CASSLLSGGRTDTQYF.

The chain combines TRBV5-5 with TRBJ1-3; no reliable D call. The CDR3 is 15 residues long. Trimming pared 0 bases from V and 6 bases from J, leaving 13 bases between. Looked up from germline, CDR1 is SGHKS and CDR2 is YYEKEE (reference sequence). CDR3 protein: CASSLDTQPQNTIYF. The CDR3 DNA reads TGTGCCAGCAGCTTGGATACACAGCCACAAAACACCATATATTTT.

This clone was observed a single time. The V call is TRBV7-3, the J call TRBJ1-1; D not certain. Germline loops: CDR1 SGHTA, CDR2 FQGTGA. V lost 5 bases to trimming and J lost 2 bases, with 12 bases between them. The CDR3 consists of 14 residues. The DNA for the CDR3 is TGTGCCAGCAGCAGCGGAGCGGCTAACACTGAAGCTTTCTTT. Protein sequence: CASSSGAANTEAFF.

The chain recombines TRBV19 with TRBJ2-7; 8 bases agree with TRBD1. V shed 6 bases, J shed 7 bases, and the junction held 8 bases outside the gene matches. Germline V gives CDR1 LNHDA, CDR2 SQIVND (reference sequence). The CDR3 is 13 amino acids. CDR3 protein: CASSSGTGNEQYF. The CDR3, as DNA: TGTGCCAGTAGCTCCGGGACAGGCAATGAGCAGTACTTC.

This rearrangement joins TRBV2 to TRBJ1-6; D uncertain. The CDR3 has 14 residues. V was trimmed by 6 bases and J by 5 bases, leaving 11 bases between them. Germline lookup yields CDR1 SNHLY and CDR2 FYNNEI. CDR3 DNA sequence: TGTGCCAGCAGGCCCAGTCAGAATAATTCACCCCTCCACTTT. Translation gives CASRPSQNNSPLHF.

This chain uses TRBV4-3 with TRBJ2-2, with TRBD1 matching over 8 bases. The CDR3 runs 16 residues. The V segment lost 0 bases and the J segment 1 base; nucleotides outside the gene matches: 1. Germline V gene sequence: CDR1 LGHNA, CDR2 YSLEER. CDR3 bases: TGCGCCAGCAGCCAAGATACAGGGGGGAACACCGGGGAGCTGTTTTTT. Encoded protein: CASSQDTGGNTGELFF.

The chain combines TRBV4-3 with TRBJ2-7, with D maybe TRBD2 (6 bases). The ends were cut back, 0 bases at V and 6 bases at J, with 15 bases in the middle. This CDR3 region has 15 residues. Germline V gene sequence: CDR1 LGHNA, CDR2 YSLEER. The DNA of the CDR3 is TGCGCCAGCAGCCAAGAAAGGTCGCGGGGAGGCGAGCAGTACTTC. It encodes CASSQERSRGGEQYF.

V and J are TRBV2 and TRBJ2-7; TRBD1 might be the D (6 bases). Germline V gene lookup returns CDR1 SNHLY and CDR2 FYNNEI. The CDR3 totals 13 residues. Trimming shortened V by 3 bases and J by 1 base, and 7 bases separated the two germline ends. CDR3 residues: CASSDGTSYEQYF. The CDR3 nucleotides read TGTGCCAGCAGTGACGGGACATCCTACGAGCAGTACTTC.

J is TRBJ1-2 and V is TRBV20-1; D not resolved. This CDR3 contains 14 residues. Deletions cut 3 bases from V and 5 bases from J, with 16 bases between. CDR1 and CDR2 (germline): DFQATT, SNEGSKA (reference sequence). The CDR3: CSASSFAGPYGYTF. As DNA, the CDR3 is TGCAGTGCTAGTTCTTTCGCAGGCCCTTATGGCTACACCTTC.

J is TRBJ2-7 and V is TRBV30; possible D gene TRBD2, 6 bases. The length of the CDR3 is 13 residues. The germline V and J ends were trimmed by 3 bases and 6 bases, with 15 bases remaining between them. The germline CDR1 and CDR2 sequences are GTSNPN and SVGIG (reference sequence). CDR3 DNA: TGTGCCTGGAGCCCCGGGGGTTCGCGCGAGCAGTACTTC. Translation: CAWSPGGSREQYF.

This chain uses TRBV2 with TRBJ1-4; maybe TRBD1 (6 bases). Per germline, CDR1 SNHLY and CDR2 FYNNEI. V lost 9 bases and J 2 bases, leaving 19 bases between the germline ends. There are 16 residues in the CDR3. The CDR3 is CARSGTPQGTNEKLFF. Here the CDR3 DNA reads TGTGCCAGATCCGGGACACCCCAAGGGACTAATGAAAAACTGTTTTTT.

The CDR3 spells CASSVERPQFF. CDR3 bases: TGTGCCAGCAGCGTAGAGCGGCCTCAGTTCTTC. The chain links TRBV7-2 to TRBJ2-1; D may be TRBD2 (5 bases). The germline gives CDR1 SGHTA, CDR2 FQGNSA. V was clipped by 5 bases and J by 13 bases, with 12 bases between them. CDR3 length: 11 amino acids.

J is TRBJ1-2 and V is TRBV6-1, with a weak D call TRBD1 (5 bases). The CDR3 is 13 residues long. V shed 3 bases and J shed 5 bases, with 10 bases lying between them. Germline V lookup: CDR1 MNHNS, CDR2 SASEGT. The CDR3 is CASSETKGYGYTF. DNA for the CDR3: TGTGCCAGCAGTGAGACCAAGGGGTATGGCTACACCTTC.

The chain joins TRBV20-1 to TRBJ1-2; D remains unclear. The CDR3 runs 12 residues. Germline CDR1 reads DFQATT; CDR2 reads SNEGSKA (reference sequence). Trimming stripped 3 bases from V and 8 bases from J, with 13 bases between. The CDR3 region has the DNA TGCAGTGCTAGTAAAAAGAATGAGGGCTACACCTTC. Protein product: CSASKKNEGYTF.